These T cell receptor beta chains were read from a single sample in a study of Graves' ophthalmopathy and Graves' hyperthyroidism. TCRdb itself ran the multiplex PCR reads through MiXCR, one entry per CDR3 protein. The table shows around 1.1 million distinct CDR3 sequences, with 35% to 40% occurring only once. The sequenced material came from peripheral blood or thyroid tissue (not recorded which). Source of these receptors: an adult man with Graves' hyperthyroidism. The CDR3 runs from the conserved cysteine through the conserved F or W. The order of the fields is clone size, J gene, D gene, V gene, CDR3 length, CDR3 protein, CDR3 DNA. The D gene is left open where the match is weak. Some rows have no size entry. The others give once, few or many, or a class for an expanded clone.

.	TRBJ2-3	.	TRBV7-2	16	CASSLSGRISTDTQYF	TGTGCCAGCAGCCTCTCCGGGCGGATTAGCACAGATACGCAGTATTTT
many	TRBJ1-5	TRBD1	TRBV10-3	18	CAISEPKVDRGGNQPQHF	TGTGCCATCAGTGAGCCTAAAGTGGACAGGGGAGGCAATCAGCCCCAGCATTTT
.	TRBJ1-5	.	TRBV7-8	13	CASRRTTNQPQHF	TGTGCCAGCCGCCGGACGACAAATCAGCCCCAGCATTTT
.	TRBJ2-5	.	TRBV15	15	CATSTTGSGQETQYF	TGTGCCACCAGCACAACAGGGTCCGGACAAGAGACCCAGTACTTC
.	TRBJ2-2	.	TRBV10-3	13	CAISERLPGELFF	TGTGCCATCAGTGAGCGACTCCCAGGGGAGCTGTTTTTT
.	TRBJ2-7	.	TRBV4-2	14	CASTNSQGTYEQYF	TGTGCCAGTACGAACAGTCAGGGCACCTACGAGCAGTACTTC
many	TRBJ1-2	TRBD1	TRBV7-9	16	CASSTGASGINYGYTF	TGTGCCAGCAGCACAGGGGCATCGGGAATTAACTATGGCTACACCTTC
.	TRBJ1-5	.	TRBV24-1	18	CATSGGTYGSGEVQPQHF	TGTGCCACCAGTGGTGGGACGTATGGCTCAGGCGAGGTTCAGCCCCAGCATTTT
.	TRBJ2-3	TRBD2	TRBV20-1	15	CSARAASGSTDTQYF	TGCAGTGCTAGAGCGGCTAGCGGATCCACAGATACGCAGTATTTT
.	TRBJ1-2	TRBD1	TRBV10-3	11	CATEGGQGYTF	TGTGCCACGGAGGGGGGACAGGGCTACACCTTC
once	TRBJ2-6	TRBD1	TRBV7-8	14	CASSRGTGVYVLTF	TGTGCCAGCAGCCGTGGGACAGGGGTCTACGTCCTGACTTTC
many	TRBJ1-2	.	TRBV7-2	16	CASSLIEGTSVRGYTF	TGTGCCAGCAGCTTAATTGAGGGGACAAGCGTCCGGGGCTACACCTTC
.	TRBJ1-4	TRBD1	TRBV7-2	17	CASSSGLQGGTNEKLFF	TGTGCCAGCAGCTCGGGCCTACAGGGGGGAACTAATGAAAAACTGTTTTTT
.	TRBJ1-2	.	TRBV7-2	16	CASSQGTETPNYGYTF	TGCGCCAGCAGCCAAGGTACAGAAACTCCTAACTATGGCTACACCTTC
.	TRBJ2-5	.	TRBV11-2	15	CPGSRNRASKETQYF	TGTCCCGGCAGCAGAAACAGGGCATCGAAAGAGACCCAGTACTTC
.	TRBJ2-7	TRBD2	TRBV9	10	CASRSGRFYF	TGTGCCAGCCGAAGCGGGAGGTTTTACTTC
.	TRBJ1-2	.	TRBV7-8	15	CASSLAPVVSYGYTF	TGTGCCAGCAGCTTAGCTCCAGTGGTCTCCTATGGCTACACCTTC
many	TRBJ1-2	.	TRBV4-1	14	CASSQARSPGGYTF	TGCGCCAGCAGCCAGGCCCGGAGTCCGGGTGGCTACACCTTC
.	TRBJ1-1	.	TRBV6-5	14	CASSSPGMGTEAFF	TGTGCCAGCAGTTCCCCGGGTATGGGGACTGAAGCTTTCTTT
.	TRBJ2-2	TRBD1	TRBV7-9	17	CASRKTGGMALTGELFF	TGTGCCAGCAGAAAGACAGGGGGCATGGCCCTCACCGGGGAGCTGTTTTTT
few	TRBJ2-7	TRBD2	TRBV3-1	16	CASSHPGTSGSYEQYF	TGTGCCAGCAGCCACCCCGGGACTAGCGGGTCCTACGAGCAGTACTTC
once	TRBJ2-2	.	TRBV29-1	13	CSVDVLITRELFF	TGCAGCGTTGATGTCCTAATCACCAGGGAGCTGTTTTTT
.	TRBJ2-7	TRBD2	TRBV11-2	16	CASSSGGGQFSYEQYF	TGTGCCAGCAGCTCGGGCGGGGGGCAATTTTCCTACGAGCAGTACTTC
.	TRBJ1-5	.	TRBV25-1	14	CASSRRDSNQPQHF	TGTGCCAGCTCACGGAGGGATAGCAATCAGCCCCAGCATTTT
once	TRBJ2-7	.	TRBV9	14	CASSVNGVVGEQYF	TGTGCCAGCAGCGTAAACGGGGTGGTTGGCGAGCAGTACTTC
.	TRBJ2-2	.	TRBV9	19	CASSTPAGTEPENTGELFF	TGTGCCAGCAGTACCCCTGCGGGGACAGAGCCCGAGAACACCGGGGAGCTGTTTTTT
.	TRBJ1-3	TRBD1	TRBV29-1	14	CSVDETGGGNTIYF	TGCAGCGTTGATGAGACAGGGGGTGGAAACACCATATATTTT